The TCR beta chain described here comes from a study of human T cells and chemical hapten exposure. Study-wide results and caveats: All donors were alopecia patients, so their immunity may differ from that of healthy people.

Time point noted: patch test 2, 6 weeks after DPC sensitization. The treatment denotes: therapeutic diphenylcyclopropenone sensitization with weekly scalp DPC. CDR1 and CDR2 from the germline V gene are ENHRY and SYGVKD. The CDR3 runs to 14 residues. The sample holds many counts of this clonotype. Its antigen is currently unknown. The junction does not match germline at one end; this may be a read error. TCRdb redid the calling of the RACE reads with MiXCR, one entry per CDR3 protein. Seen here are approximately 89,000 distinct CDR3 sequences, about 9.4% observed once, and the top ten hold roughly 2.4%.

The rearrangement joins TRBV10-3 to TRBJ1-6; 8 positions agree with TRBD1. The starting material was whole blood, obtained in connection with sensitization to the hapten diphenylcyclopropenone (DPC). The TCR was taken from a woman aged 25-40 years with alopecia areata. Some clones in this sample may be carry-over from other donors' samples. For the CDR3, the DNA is TGTGCCGTCAGGGGGCTCGGAGATAATTCACCCCTCCACTTT. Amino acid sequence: CAVRGLGDNSPLHF.